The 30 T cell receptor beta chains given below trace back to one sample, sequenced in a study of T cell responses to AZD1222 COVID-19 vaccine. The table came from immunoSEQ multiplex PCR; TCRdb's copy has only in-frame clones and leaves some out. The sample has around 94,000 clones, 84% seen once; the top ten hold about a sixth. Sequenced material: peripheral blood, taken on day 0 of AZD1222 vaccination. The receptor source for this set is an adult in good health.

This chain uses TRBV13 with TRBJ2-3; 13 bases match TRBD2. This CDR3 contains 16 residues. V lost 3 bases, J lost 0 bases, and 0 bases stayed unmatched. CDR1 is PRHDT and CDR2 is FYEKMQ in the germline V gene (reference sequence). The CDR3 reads CASSLGLAGSTDTQYF. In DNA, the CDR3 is TGTGCCAGCAGCTTGGGACTAGCGGGAAGCACAGATACGCAGTATTTT.

The CDR3 sequence: CASGPGGPGGELFF. The DNA for the CDR3 is TGTGCTAGTGGCCCCGGAGGGCCTGGCGGGGAGCTGTTTTTT. V and J are TRBV12-5 and TRBJ2-2, with D possibly TRBD2 on 6 matching bases. V lost 6 bases, J lost 7 bases, and 15 bases lay in between. CDR1 and CDR2 from the germline V gene are LGHNT and FRNRAP. The CDR3 consists of 14 residues.

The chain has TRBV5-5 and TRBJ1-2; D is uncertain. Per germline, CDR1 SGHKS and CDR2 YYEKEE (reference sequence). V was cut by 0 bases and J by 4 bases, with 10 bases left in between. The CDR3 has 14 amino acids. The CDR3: CASSLAEPGYGYTF. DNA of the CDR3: TGTGCCAGCAGCTTGGCCGAACCAGGCTATGGCTACACCTTC. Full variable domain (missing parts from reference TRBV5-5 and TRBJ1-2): DAGVTQSPTHLIKTRGQQVTLRCSPISGHKSVSWYQQVLGQGPQFIFQYYEKEERGRGNFPDRFSARQFPNYSSELNVNALLLGDSALYLCASSLAEPGYGYTFGSGTRLTVV.

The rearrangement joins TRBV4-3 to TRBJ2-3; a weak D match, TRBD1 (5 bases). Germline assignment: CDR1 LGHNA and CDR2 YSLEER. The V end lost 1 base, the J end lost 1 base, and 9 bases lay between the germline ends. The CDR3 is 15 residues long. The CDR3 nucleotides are TGCGCCAGCAGCCAAGGCTCAGGGCGCACAGATACGCAGTATTTT. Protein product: CASSQGSGRTDTQYF.

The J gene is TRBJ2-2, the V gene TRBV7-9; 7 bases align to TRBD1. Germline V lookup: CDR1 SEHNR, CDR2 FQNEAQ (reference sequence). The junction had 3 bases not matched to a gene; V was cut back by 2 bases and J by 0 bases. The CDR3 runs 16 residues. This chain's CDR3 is CASSLRTGANTGELFF. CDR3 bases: TGTGCCAGCAGCTTAAGGACAGGCGCGAACACCGGGGAGCTGTTTTTT.

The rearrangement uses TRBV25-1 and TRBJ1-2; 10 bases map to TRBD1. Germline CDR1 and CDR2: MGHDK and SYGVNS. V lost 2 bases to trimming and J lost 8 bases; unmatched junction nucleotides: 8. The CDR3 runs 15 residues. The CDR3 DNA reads TGTGCCAGCAGTGAAGACTCGACAGGGGGCCTGGGCTACACCTTC. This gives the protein CASSEDSTGGLGYTF.

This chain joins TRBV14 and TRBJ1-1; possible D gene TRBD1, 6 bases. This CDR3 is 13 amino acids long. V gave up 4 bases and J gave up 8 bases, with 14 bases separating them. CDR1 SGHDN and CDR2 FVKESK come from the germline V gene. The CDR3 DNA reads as TGTGCCAGCAGCCCCTGGGCAGGGGTGGAAGCTTTCTTT. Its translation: CASSPWAGVEAFF.

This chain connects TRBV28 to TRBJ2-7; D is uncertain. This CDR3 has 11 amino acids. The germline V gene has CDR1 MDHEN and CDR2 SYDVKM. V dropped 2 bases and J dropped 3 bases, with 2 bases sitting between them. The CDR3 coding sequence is TGTGCCAGCAGTTTAAACTACGAGCAGTACTTC. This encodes CASSLNYEQYF.

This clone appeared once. The CDR3 region has the DNA TGTGCCAGCAGTTACTCGTTACTAGCGGGAGTAACCTCTGGGGCCAACGTCCTGACTTTC. As protein: CASSYSLLAGVTSGANVLTF. The V and J genes are TRBV6-2 or TRBV6-3 and TRBJ2-6; 11 nucleotides match TRBD2. Per the germline V gene, CDR1 is MNHEY and CDR2 is SVGEGT. V gave up 0 bases and J gave up 0 bases; unmatched junction bases: 7. This CDR3 region has 20 residues.

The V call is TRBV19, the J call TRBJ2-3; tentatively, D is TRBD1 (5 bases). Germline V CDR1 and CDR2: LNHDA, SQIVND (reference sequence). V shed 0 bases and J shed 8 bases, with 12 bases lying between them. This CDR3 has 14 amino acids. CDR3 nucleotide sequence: TGTGCCAGTAGTATAGATGGCAGGGATGGTACGCAGTATTTT. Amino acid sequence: CASSIDGRDGTQYF.

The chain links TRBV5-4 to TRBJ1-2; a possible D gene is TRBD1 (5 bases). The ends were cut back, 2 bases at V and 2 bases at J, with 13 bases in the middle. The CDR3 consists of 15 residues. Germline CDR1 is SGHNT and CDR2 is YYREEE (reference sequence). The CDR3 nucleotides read TGTGCCAGCAGCTTTTCTTCAGGGACGAACTATGGCTACACCTTC. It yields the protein CASSFSSGTNYGYTF.

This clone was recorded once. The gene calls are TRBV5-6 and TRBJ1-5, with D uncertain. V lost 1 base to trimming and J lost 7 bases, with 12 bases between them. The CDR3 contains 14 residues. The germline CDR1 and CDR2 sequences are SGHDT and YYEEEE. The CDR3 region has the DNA TGTGCCAGCAGCTTGAGTCAGACCACCCAGCCCCAGCATTTT. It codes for CASSLSQTTQPQHF. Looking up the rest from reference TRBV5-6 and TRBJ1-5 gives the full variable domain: DAGVTQSPTHLIKTRGQQVTLRCSPKSGHDTVSWYQQALGQGPQFIFQYYEEEERQRGNFPDRFSGHQFPNYSSELNVNALLLGDSALYLCASSLSQTTQPQHFGDGTRLSIL.

The CDR3 DNA sequence: TGTGCCTGGAGTGGGGGGACTGTTCAGCCCCAGCATTTT. This encodes CAWSGGTVQPQHF. The chain combines TRBV30 with TRBJ1-5; a possible D gene is TRBD1 (5 bases). V lost 1 base and J lost 6, with 10 bases in between. This CDR3 contains 13 residues. Germline V gives CDR1 GTSNPN, CDR2 SVGIG (reference sequence). The full variable domain, its missing parts supplied by reference TRBV30 and TRBJ1-5, is SQTIHQWPATLVQPVGSPLSLECTVEGTSNPNLYWYRQAAGRGLQLLFYSVGIGQISSEVPQNLSASRPQDRQFILSSKKLLLSDSGFYLCAWSGGTVQPQHFGDGTRLSIL.

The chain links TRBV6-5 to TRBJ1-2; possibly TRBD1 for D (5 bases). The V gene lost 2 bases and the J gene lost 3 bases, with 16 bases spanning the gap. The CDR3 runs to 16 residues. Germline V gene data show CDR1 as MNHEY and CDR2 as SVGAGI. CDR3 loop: CASSYGGIGADYGYTF. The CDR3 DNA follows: TGTGCCAGCAGTTACGGAGGTATAGGGGCGGACTATGGCTACACCTTC.

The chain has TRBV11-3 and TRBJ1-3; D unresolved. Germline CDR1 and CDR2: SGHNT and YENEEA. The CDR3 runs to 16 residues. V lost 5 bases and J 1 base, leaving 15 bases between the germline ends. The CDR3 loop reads CASSPRDWGSGNTIYF. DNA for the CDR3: TGTGCCAGCAGCCCCCGGGATTGGGGTTCTGGAAACACCATATATTTT. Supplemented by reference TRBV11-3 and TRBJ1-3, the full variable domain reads EAGVVQSPRYKIIEKKQPVAFWCNPISGHNTLYWYLQNLGQGPELLIRYENEEAVDDSQLPKDRFSAERLKGVDSTLKIQPAELGDSAVYLCASSPRDWGSGNTIYFGEGSWLTVV.

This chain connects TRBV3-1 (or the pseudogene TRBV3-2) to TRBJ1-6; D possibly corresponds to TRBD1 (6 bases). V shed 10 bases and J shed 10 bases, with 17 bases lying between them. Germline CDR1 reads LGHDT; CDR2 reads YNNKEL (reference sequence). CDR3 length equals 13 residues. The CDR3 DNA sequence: TGTGCCACCAAACAGGGAGGGGAATCACCCCTCCACTTT. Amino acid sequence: CATKQGGESPLHF.

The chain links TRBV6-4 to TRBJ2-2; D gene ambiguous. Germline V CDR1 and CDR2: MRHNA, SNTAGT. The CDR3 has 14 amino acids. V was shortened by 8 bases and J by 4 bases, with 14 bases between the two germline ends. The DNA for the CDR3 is TGTGCCAGCCGTCCGACGTTAGCCACCGGGGAGCTGTTTTTT. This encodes CASRPTLATGELFF.

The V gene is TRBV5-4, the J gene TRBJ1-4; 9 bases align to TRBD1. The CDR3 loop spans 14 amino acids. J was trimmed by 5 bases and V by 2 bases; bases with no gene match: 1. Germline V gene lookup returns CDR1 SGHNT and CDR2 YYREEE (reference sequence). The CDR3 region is CASSFDRGNEKLFF. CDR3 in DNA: TGTGCCAGCAGCTTTGACAGGGGGAATGAAAAACTGTTTTTT.

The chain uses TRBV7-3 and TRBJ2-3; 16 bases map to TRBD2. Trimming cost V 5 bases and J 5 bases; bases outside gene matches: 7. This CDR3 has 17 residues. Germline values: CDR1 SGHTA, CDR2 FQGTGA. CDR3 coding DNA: TGTGCCAGCAGCCCAAAGGGACTAGCGGGAGGGGGAGATACGCAGTATTTT. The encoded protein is CASSPKGLAGGGDTQYF.

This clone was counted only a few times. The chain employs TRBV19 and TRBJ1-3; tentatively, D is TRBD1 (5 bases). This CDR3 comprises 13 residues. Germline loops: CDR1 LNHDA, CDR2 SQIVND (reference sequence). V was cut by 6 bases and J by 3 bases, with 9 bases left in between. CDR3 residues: CASSQGVGNTIYF. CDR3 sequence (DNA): TGTGCCAGTAGCCAGGGAGTTGGAAACACCATATATTTT.

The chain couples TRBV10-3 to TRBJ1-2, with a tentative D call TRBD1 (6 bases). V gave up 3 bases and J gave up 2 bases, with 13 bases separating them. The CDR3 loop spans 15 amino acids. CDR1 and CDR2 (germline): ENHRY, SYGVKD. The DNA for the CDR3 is TGTGCCATCAGTGAAACAGGGTCCGGCAACTATGGCTACACCTTC. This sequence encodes CAISETGSGNYGYTF.

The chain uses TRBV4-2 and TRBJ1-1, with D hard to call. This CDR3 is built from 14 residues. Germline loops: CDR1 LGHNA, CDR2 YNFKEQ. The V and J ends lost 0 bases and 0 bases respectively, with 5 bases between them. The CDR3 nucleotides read TGTGCCAGCAGCCAAGAACAGTTGAACACTGAAGCTTTCTTT. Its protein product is CASSQEQLNTEAFF.

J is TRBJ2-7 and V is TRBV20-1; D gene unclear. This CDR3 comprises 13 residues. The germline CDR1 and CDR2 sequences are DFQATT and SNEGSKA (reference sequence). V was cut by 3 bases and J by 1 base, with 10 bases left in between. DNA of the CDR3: TGCAGTGCTAGTCGCAGGTCGTCCTACGAGCAGTACTTC. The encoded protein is CSASRRSSYEQYF.

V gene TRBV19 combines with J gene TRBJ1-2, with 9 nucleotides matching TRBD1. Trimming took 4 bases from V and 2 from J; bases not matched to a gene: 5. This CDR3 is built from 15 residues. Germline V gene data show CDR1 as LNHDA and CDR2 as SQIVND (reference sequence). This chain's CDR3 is CASSTPGTGNYGYTF. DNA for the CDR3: TGTGCCAGTAGTACCCCCGGGACAGGGAACTATGGCTACACCTTC.

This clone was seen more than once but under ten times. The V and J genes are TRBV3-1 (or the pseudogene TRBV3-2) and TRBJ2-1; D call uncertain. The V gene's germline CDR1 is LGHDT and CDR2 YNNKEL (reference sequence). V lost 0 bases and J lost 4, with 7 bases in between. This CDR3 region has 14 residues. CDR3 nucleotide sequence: TGTGCCAGCAGCCAAGACCGGCTGTACAATGAGCAGTTCTTC. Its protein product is CASSQDRLYNEQFF.

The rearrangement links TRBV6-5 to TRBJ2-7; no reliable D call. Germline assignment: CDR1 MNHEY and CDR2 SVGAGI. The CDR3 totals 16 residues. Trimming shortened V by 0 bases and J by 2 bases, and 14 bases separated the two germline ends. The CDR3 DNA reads TGTGCCAGCAGTTACTCGAAGGGTGCCAGACCCTACGAGCAGTACTTC. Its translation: CASSYSKGARPYEQYF.

This chain's CDR3 is CASKEGGLVVTQYF. CDR3 nucleotide sequence: TGTGCCAGCAAGGAGGGGGGACTAGTGGTTACGCAGTATTTT. This rearrangement joins TRBV28 to TRBJ2-3; 8 positions match TRBD2. Looked up from germline, CDR1 is MDHEN and CDR2 is SYDVKM. CDR3 length: 14 residues. With 7 bases clipped from V and 8 bases from J, the junction kept 11 bases outside the gene matches.

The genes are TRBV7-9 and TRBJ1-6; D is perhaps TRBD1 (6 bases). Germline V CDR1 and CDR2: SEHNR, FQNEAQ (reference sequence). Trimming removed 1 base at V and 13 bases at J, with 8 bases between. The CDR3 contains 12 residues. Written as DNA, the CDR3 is TGTGCCAGCAGCTTAGAGGGGGGGCCCCTCCACTTT. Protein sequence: CASSLEGGPLHF.

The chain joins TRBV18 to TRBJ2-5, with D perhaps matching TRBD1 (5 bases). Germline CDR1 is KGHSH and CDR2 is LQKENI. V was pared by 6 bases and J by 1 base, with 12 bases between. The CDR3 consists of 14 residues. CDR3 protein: CASSPGMRQETQYF. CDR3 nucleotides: TGTGCCAGCTCTCCAGGGATGCGCCAAGAGACCCAGTACTTC. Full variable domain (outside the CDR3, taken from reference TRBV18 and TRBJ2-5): NAGVMQNPRHLVRRRGQEARLRCSPMKGHSHVYWYRQLPEEGLKFMVYLQKENIIDESGMPKERFSAEFPKEGPSILRIQQVVRGDSAAYFCASSPGMRQETQYFGPGTRLLVL.

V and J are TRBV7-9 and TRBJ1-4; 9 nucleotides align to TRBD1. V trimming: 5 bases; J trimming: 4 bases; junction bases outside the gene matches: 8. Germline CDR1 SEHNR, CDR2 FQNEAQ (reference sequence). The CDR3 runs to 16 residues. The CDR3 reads CASSPGTGRINEKLFF. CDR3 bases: TGTGCCAGCAGCCCCGGGACAGGGCGTATTAATGAAAAACTGTTTTTT.